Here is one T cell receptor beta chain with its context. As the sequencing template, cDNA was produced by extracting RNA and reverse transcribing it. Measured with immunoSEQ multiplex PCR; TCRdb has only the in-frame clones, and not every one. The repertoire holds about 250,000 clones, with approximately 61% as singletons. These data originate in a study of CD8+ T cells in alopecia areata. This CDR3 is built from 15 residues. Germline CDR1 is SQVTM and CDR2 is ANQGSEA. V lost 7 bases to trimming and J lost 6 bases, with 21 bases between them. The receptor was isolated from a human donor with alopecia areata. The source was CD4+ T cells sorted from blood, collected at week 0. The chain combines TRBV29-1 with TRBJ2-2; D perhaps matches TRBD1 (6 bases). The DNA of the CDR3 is TGCAGCGCGACAAACAGGGCGGCGTTCTCCGGGGAGCTGTTTTTT. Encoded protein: CSATNRAAFSGELFF.